This T cell receptor beta chain was sequenced for a study of shared T cell receptors in the human thymus. The CDR3 consists of 12 residues. The germline V gene has CDR1 MNHEY and CDR2 SVGAGI. V was cut by 5 bases and J by 3 bases, with 8 bases left in between. Repertoires were generated with immunoSEQ multiplex PCR, while TCRdb's copy carries only in-frame clones and drops some. This sample has about 380,000 clones, with about 95% found just once. J is TRBJ2-7 and V is TRBV6-5; D gene uncertain. What was sequenced was thymocytes. This sequence was found in a human donor. In nucleotides, the CDR3 is TGTGCCAGCAGTGAAGCTATCTACGAGCAGTACTTC. Translation gives CASSEAIYEQYF.